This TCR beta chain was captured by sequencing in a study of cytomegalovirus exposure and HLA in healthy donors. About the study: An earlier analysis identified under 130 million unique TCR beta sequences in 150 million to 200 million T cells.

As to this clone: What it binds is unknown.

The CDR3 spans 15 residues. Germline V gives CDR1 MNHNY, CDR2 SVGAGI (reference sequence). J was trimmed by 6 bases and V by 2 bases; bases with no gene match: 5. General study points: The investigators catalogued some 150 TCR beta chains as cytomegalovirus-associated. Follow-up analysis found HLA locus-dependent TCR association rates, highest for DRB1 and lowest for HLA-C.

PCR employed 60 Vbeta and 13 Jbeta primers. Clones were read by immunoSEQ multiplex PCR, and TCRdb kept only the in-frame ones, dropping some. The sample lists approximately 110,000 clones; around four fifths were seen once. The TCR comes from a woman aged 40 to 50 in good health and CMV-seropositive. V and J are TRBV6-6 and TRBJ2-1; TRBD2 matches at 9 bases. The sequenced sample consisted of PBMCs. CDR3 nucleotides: TGTGCCAGCAGTTACCCGCGGGAGGGCGTCAATGAGCAGTTCTTC. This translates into CASSYPREGVNEQFF.